Listed here are 5 T cell receptor beta chains from one sample, sequenced in a study of post-analysis software for immune sequencing data. The study, taken as a whole, reports: In patients, four to six TRBV segments were more frequent than in controls, with TRBV5-6, TRBV5-1 and TRBV20-1 among them.

The antigens of these receptors remain unknown. Included in the TCR beta cDNA libraries were unique molecular identifiers. MiXCR was run by TCRdb on the PCR reads, yielding one entry per CDR3 protein. Of hundreds of thousands of distinct CDR3 sequences in the sample, nearly 45% were seen once. Sequencing was performed on blood. These receptors originate from a girl aged 5 to 17 with multiple sclerosis.

This rearrangement joins TRBV7-6 to TRBJ2-3; D is perhaps TRBD2 (6 bases). Between the trimmed V and J ends, which lost 4 bases and 2 bases, there was a span of 7 bases. CDR3 length equals 13 residues. Germline V gene data show CDR1 as SGHVS and CDR2 as FNYEAQ. The CDR3 region has the DNA TGTGCCAGCAGCTGGACTACCACAGATACGCAGTATTTT. Amino acids: CASSWTTTDTQYF.

This clonotype was recorded a few times. The chain carries TRBV29-1 and TRBJ2-7; tentatively, D is TRBD1 (5 bases). The V gene lost 2 bases and the J gene lost 2 bases, with 16 bases spanning the gap. Germline V gives CDR1 SQVTM, CDR2 ANQGSEA. This CDR3 is built from 15 residues. The CDR3 DNA sequence: TGCAGCGTTGAAAAATACGGAAGGGGCCCCTACGAGCAGTACTTC. Its protein product is CSVEKYGRGPYEQYF.

The chain is built from TRBV7-2 and TRBJ2-3; TRBD1 matches 9 bases. The CDR3 spans 16 residues. CDR1 is SGHTA, CDR2 FQGNSA, per germline. Trimming cost V 1 base and J 3 bases; bases outside gene matches: 5. This CDR3 reads CASSLVGTGLTDTQYF. CDR3 bases: TGTGCCAGCAGCTTAGTAGGGACAGGGTTAACAGATACGCAGTATTTT. The full variable domain, completed using reference TRBV7-2 and TRBJ2-3, is GAGVSQSPSNKVTEKGKDVELRCDPISGHTALYWYRQSLGQGLEFLIYFQGNSAPDKSGLPSDRFSAERTGGSVSTLTIQRTQQEDSAVYLCASSLVGTGLTDTQYFGPGTRLTVL.

V and J are TRBV12-3 or TRBV12-4 and TRBJ2-4; D unresolved. The tail of the sequence fits TRBJ2-7 better, so the J call may be wrong. The CDR3 extends over 14 amino acids. In nucleotides, the CDR3 is TGTGCCAGCAGTTTCTCCGACCGCAACTACGAGCAGTACTTC. Residues: CASSFSDRNYEQYF.

Note on this clonotype: A read error may account for a junction end that differs from germline. This sequence joins TRBV3-1 and TRBJ2-1; no definite D call. This CDR3 region has 15 residues. Germline CDR1 reads LGHDT; CDR2 reads YNNKEL (reference sequence). CDR3 loop: CASSQGLSSHNEQFF. Here the CDR3 DNA reads TGTGCCAGCAGCCAAGGTCTAAGCTCCCACAATGAGCAGTTCTTC.